What follows describes a single T cell receptor (beta chain). The sample is drawn from a study of PD-1 blockade in classical Hodgkin lymphoma. The CDR3 contains 13 residues. Germline lookup yields CDR1 MNHEY and CDR2 SVGAGI. The V end lost 0 bases, the J end lost 0 bases, and 0 bases lay between the germline ends. Each and every patient relapsed after autologous stem cell transplantation, and patients got differing brentuximab vedotin exposure. Method: immunoSEQ multiplex PCR; TCRdb's copy keeps in-frame clones and lacks some. Altogether more than 140,000 clones are present, 78% being singletons, with the ten largest covering roughly 9.2%.

This TCR was sampled from a human donor with classical Hodgkin lymphoma. This chain joins TRBV6-5 and TRBJ1-3; D gene uncertain. The sample in question was peripheral blood mononuclear cells (PBMCs), obtained before the second cycle of nivolumab. In DNA, the CDR3 is TGTGCCAGCAGTTACTCCTCTGGAAACACCATATATTTT. It is translated as CASSYSSGNTIYF.